These 21 T cell receptor beta chains originate from one sample sequenced in a study of cytomegalovirus exposure and HLA in healthy donors. PCR used 60 Vbeta primers and 13 Jbeta primers. Libraries were prepared by immunoSEQ multiplex PCR; TCRdb keeps only in-frame clonotypes and omits some of them. The sample has about 130,000 clones; about two thirds are singletons. The sample taken for sequencing was PBMCs. These receptors were taken from a human donor in good health.

The genes are TRBV9 and TRBJ2-6, with D possibly being TRBD2 (5 bases). Trimming pared 0 bases from V and 0 bases from J, leaving 16 bases between. CDR3 length equals 19 residues. Germline CDR1 is SGDLS and CDR2 is YYNGEE. The chain's CDR3 is CASSVGRGGANSGANVLTF. The CDR3 DNA sequence: TGTGCCAGCAGCGTAGGCCGCGGAGGAGCAAACTCTGGGGCCAACGTCCTGACTTTC. Supplemented by reference TRBV9 and TRBJ2-6, the full variable domain reads DSGVTQTPKHLITATGQRVTLRCSPRSGDLSVYWYQQSLDQGLQFLIQYYNGEERAKGNILERFSAQQFPDLHSELNLSSLELGDSALYFCASSVGRGGANSGANVLTFGAGSRLTVL.

The V and J genes are TRBV7-2 and TRBJ2-1, with 10 bases aligning to TRBD1. The CDR3 length is 18 residues. Germline CDR1 and CDR2: SGHTA and FQGNSA. Trimming took 4 bases from V and 0 from J; bases not matched to a gene: 9. CDR3 sequence (DNA): TGTGCCAGCAGCTCAGGGACAGGGGCCGTAGGCTCCTACAATGAGCAGTTCTTC. It yields the protein CASSSGTGAVGSYNEQFF.

This chain uses TRBV27 with TRBJ2-5, with TRBD2 matching over 9 bases. Germline assignment: CDR1 MNHEY and CDR2 SMNVEV (reference sequence). CDR3 length: 16 residues. J lost 4 bases, V lost 5 bases, and 11 bases had no gene match. The CDR3 region has the DNA TGTGCCAGCAGTACCAAATTAGCGGGGGAACGAGAGACCCAGTACTTC. Translation gives CASSTKLAGERETQYF.

V is TRBV7-2 and J is TRBJ1-4, with D possibly being TRBD1 (5 bases). The length of the CDR3 is 17 residues. With 1 base removed from V and 0 bases from J, the gap between germline ends came to 12 bases. Germline V gene data show CDR1 as SGHTA and CDR2 as FQGNSA. In nucleotides, the CDR3 is TGTGCCAGCAGCTTAGAGGGCGGACAAGCAACTAATGAAAAACTGTTTTTT. Its translation: CASSLEGGQATNEKLFF. The complete variable domain, with remaining parts taken from reference TRBV7-2 and TRBJ1-4, reads GAGVSQSPSNKVTEKGKDVELRCDPISGHTALYWYRQSLGQGLEFLIYFQGNSAPDKSGLPSDRFSAERTGGSVSTLTIQRTQQEDSAVYLCASSLEGGQATNEKLFFGSGTQLSVL.

The rearrangement joins TRBV27 to TRBJ1-3; the D gene is possibly TRBD1 (5 bases). CDR1 is MNHEY and CDR2 is SMNVEV in the germline V gene (reference sequence). The CDR3 totals 15 residues. V was cut by 6 bases and J by 0 bases, with 12 bases left in between. CDR3 sequence (DNA): TGTGCCAGCAGAGACAGCGCTATCTCTGGAAACACCATATATTTT. It specifies CASRDSAISGNTIYF.

This chain uses TRBV5-1 with TRBJ1-1; no firm D call. The length of the CDR3 is 15 residues. Germline CDR1 reads SGHRS; CDR2 reads YFSETQ. Trimming took off 0 bases at V and 5 bases at J, with 14 bases between the two ends. The CDR3 region is CASSLDGTAETEAFF. The CDR3 DNA reads TGCGCCAGCAGCTTGGACGGAACAGCGGAGACTGAAGCTTTCTTT.

This chain connects TRBV7-9 to TRBJ2-7; TRBD2 matches 7 bases. With V trimmed by 4 bases and J by 3 bases, 3 bases remained unmatched. The CDR3 spans 13 residues. CDR1 SEHNR and CDR2 FQNEAQ come from the germline V gene (reference sequence). The CDR3 DNA reads TGTGCCAGCAGCTCCAGCGGGGTCTACGAGCAGTACTTC. Its protein product is CASSSSGVYEQYF. Using reference TRBV7-9 and TRBJ2-7 for the parts outside the CDR3, the full variable domain is DTGVSQNPRHKITKRGQNVTFRCDPISEHNRLYWYRQTLGQGPEFLTYFQNEAQLEKSRLLSDRFSAERPKGSFSTLEIQRTEQGDSAMYLCASSSSGVYEQYFGPGTRLTVT.

The J gene is TRBJ1-4, the V gene TRBV9; possibly TRBD1 for D (5 bases). CDR3 length: 16 amino acids. Per the germline V gene, CDR1 is SGDLS and CDR2 is YYNGEE. Between the trimmed V and J ends, which lost 2 bases and 6 bases, there was a span of 17 bases. The DNA for the CDR3 is TGTGCCAGCAGCGTGGGACCCGGGACGGGGGATGAAAAACTGTTTTTT. Translation gives CASSVGPGTGDEKLFF.

This clone was seen a few times. The J gene is TRBJ2-6, the V gene TRBV6-1; D not resolved. This CDR3 region has 15 residues. The V end lost 1 base, the J end lost 1 base, and 5 bases lay between the germline ends. CDR1 MNHNS and CDR2 SASEGT come from the germline V gene. The CDR3 DNA sequence: TGTGCCAGCAGTGAAGGCGGATCTGGGGCCAACGTCCTGACTTTC. It translates to CASSEGGSGANVLTF.

The V and J genes are TRBV18 and TRBJ2-2, with 10 bases aligning to TRBD1. V gave up 8 bases and J gave up 5 bases; unmatched junction bases: 2. From germline, CDR1 is KGHSH and CDR2 LQKENI. This CDR3 has 13 residues. The CDR3 region is CASADRGTGELFF. In nucleotides, the CDR3 is TGTGCCAGCGCGGACAGGGGGACCGGGGAGCTGTTTTTT.

The chain employs TRBV5-1 and TRBJ1-6; unclear D gene. The CDR3 has 16 residues. From germline, CDR1 is SGHRS and CDR2 YFSETQ. Trimming took 1 base from V and 6 from J, leaving 14 bases between them. The CDR3 bases are TGCGCCAGCAGCTTGAAGACACTGGTTTCTAATTCACCCCTCCACTTT. Encoded protein: CASSLKTLVSNSPLHF.

The gene calls are TRBV5-1 and TRBJ1-1; 7 positions agree with TRBD1. Germline V CDR1 and CDR2: SGHRS, YFSETQ. Trimming removed 0 bases from V and 11 bases from J; junction bases left unmatched: 4. The CDR3 loop spans 12 amino acids. The CDR3 DNA reads as TGCGCCAGCAGCTTGGAAGCAGGGGGGGCTTTCTTT. Its translation: CASSLEAGGAFF.

V usage is TRBV11-3 and J usage is TRBJ2-2; D perhaps matches TRBD1 (6 bases). The V gene's germline CDR1 is SGHNT and CDR2 YENEEA. V lost 1 base, J lost 4 bases, and 16 bases lay in between. This CDR3 is built from 17 residues. Written as DNA, the CDR3 is TGTGCCAGCAGCTTAGGGAGGTCGGGACATGTCACCGGGGAGCTGTTTTTT. This gives the protein CASSLGRSGHVTGELFF.

This clone was observed a handful of times. The chain joins TRBV7-3 to TRBJ1-2; 7 nucleotides align to TRBD1. Germline assignment: CDR1 SGHTA and CDR2 FQGTGA. V lost 5 bases, J lost 4 bases, and 7 bases stayed unmatched. The CDR3 runs 14 residues. The CDR3 is CASSPRGFPYGYTF. Here the CDR3 DNA reads TGTGCCAGCAGCCCCAGGGGGTTCCCCTATGGCTACACCTTC. Based on the CDR3 plus reference TRBV7-3 and TRBJ1-2, the full variable domain is GAGVSQTPSNKVTEKGKYVELRCDPISGHTALYWYRQSLGQGPEFLIYFQGTGAADDSGLPNDRFFAVRPEGSVSTLKIQRTERGDSAVYLCASSPRGFPYGYTFGSGTRLTVV.

V gene TRBV5-1 combines with J gene TRBJ1-2; D gene uncertain. There are 13 residues in the CDR3. From germline, CDR1 is SGHRS and CDR2 YFSETQ. Trimming took off 4 bases at V and 3 bases at J, with 10 bases between the two ends. In DNA, the CDR3 is TGCGCCAGCAGCGAGCTGAGAGACTATGGCTACACCTTC. Residues: CASSELRDYGYTF.

In its sample, this clone was seen once. This rearrangement joins TRBV7-2 to TRBJ1-4, with D hard to call. Trimming cost V 5 bases and J 6 bases, with 16 bases left between them. The CDR3 is 15 residues long. The germline V gene encodes CDR1 SGHTA and CDR2 FQGNSA. The CDR3 here is CASSPFEEEDEKLFF. The CDR3 DNA sequence: TGTGCCAGCAGCCCCTTTGAGGAAGAAGATGAAAAACTGTTTTTT.

This rearrangement joins TRBV6-1 to TRBJ1-2, with D possibly being TRBD1 (5 bases). V was shortened by 6 bases and J by 9 bases, with 11 bases between the two germline ends. The CDR3 spans 11 residues. Germline loops: CDR1 MNHNS, CDR2 SASEGT. The CDR3 bases are TGTGCCAGCAGAATCGACAGTCGCTACACCTTC. It is translated as CASRIDSRYTF.

Details on this clone: The final CDR3 position lacks the conserved phenylalanine or tryptophan, pointing to a likely read error. V gene TRBV6-5 combines with J gene TRBJ1-6, with 7 positions matching TRBD1. The CDR3 consists of 15 residues. Germline lookup yields CDR1 MNHEY and CDR2 SVGAGI. V lost 2 bases and J lost 9; bases outside the gene matches: 7. CDR3: CASSYAPTGVSPLHL. The CDR3 bases are TGTGCCAGCAGTTACGCCCCCACAGGGGTTTCACCCCTCCACCTT.

The chain combines TRBV7-9 with TRBJ1-2; 7 nucleotides line up with TRBD1. Trimming cost V 7 bases and J 5 bases; bases outside gene matches: 10. The CDR3 is 14 residues long. Germline CDR1 is SEHNR and CDR2 is FQNEAQ (reference sequence). The CDR3 loop reads CASTDPGTAYGYTF. CDR3 nucleotides: TGTGCCAGCACCGATCCCGGGACAGCTTATGGCTACACCTTC.

This clone was seen just once. This chain links TRBV7-2 with TRBJ2-1, with 7 bases that match TRBD2. CDR3 size: 16 residues. The J segment lost 3 bases and the V segment lost 1 base, leaving 6 bases of the junction unmatched. Germline CDR1 and CDR2: SGHTA and FQGNSA. CDR3 coding DNA: TGTGCCAGCAGCTTAGGGGGGAGGGCCGACTACAATGAGCAGTTCTTC. Protein sequence: CASSLGGRADYNEQFF.

V usage is TRBV7-9 and J usage is TRBJ1-1; 7 bases are shared with TRBD1. From germline, CDR1 is SEHNR and CDR2 FQNEAQ (reference sequence). The CDR3 spans 17 residues. V was pared by 5 bases and J by 4 bases, with 16 bases of the junction left unmatched. CDR3 sequence reads: CASSPLTGKSVSTEAFF. CDR3 nucleotides: TGTGCCAGCAGCCCGCTGACAGGGAAAAGCGTGAGCACTGAAGCTTTCTTT.